The 15 T cell receptor beta chains presented below share a single source sample, sequenced in a study of cytomegalovirus exposure and HLA in healthy donors. The PCR made use of 60 Vbeta and 13 Jbeta primers. Only in-frame clones appear in the TCRdb table, and some are missing; sequencing was by immunoSEQ multiplex PCR. The sample contains more than 95,000 clones, 15% of which appear only once. The sequenced sample was PBMCs. These receptors were obtained from a female donor in good health and CMV-seronegative.

The table lists this clone with a few counts. The CDR3 DNA reads TGCAGCGCCCCTGCGGAGTCAAACTATGGCTACACCTTC. Amino acid sequence: CSAPAESNYGYTF. The V and J genes are TRBV29-1 and TRBJ1-2; no clear D gene. Trimming stripped 7 bases from V and 2 bases from J, with 14 bases between. Germline lookup yields CDR1 SQVTM and CDR2 ANQGSEA. The CDR3 extends over 13 amino acids.

This clone has more than one count but fewer than ten. The gene calls are TRBV6-5 and TRBJ2-6; D remains unclear. The CDR3 is 12 amino acids. The V end was cut by 10 bases, the J end by 4 bases, with 8 bases between. The germline V gene encodes CDR1 MNHEY and CDR2 SVGAGI. The CDR3 is CATRRGANVLTF. CDR3 sequence (DNA): TGTGCCACGCGCCGGGGGGCCAACGTCCTGACTTTC.

This clone was seen a few times. The J gene is TRBJ2-7, the V gene TRBV19, with D tentatively TRBD2 (6 bases). Trimming took off 6 bases at V and 5 bases at J, with 11 bases between the two ends. Germline V gene lookup returns CDR1 LNHDA and CDR2 SQIVND (reference sequence). CDR3 length: 12 residues. The CDR3 DNA reads as TGTGCCAGTAGCGGGAGTAGGAACGAGCAGTACTTC. Its protein product is CASSGSRNEQYF.

This chain links TRBV5-1 with TRBJ1-3; 7 positions match TRBD1. The germline CDR1 and CDR2 sequences are SGHRS and YFSETQ. With V trimmed by 4 bases and J by 2 bases, 12 bases remained unmatched. The CDR3 is 17 amino acids. The chain's CDR3 is CASSPSPSGGTGNTIYF. In DNA, the CDR3 is TGCGCCAGCAGCCCCTCACCTTCAGGGGGAACTGGAAACACCATATATTTT.

The genes are TRBV21-1 and TRBJ1-2. TRBV21-1 is termed a pseudogene. The CDR3 sequence is 16 residues long. Here the CDR3 DNA reads TGTGCCAGCAGCAAAGAGGCCGGGAGGCTCCCCTATGGCTACACCTTC. Translation gives CASSKEAGRLPYGYTF.

The V call is TRBV15, the J call TRBJ2-7; D is perhaps TRBD2 (5 bases). The CDR3 sequence is 15 residues long. V was pared by 3 bases and J by 3 bases, with 15 bases between. Germline values: CDR1 LNHNV, CDR2 YYDKDF (reference sequence). CDR3 in amino acids: CATSSHRDNLYEQYF. CDR3 nucleotide sequence: TGTGCCACCAGCAGCCACCGGGATAACCTCTACGAGCAGTACTTC.

The rearrangement uses TRBV30 and TRBJ1-6; weak D call: TRBD1 (6 bases). The V and J ends lost 5 bases and 5 bases respectively, with 13 bases between them. The CDR3 totals 14 residues. Germline V gives CDR1 GTSNPN, CDR2 SVGIG (reference sequence). This CDR3 is CAWGGYGNNSPLHF. CDR3 DNA: TGTGCCTGGGGGGGCTACGGAAATAATTCACCCCTCCACTTT. The variable domain in full, with the rest retrieved from reference TRBV30 and TRBJ1-6, is SQTIHQWPATLVQPVGSPLSLECTVEGTSNPNLYWYRQAAGRGLQLLFYSVGIGQISSEVPQNLSASRPQDRQFILSSKKLLLSDSGFYLCAWGGYGNNSPLHFGNGTRLTVT.

This clone was counted only a few times. CDR3 residues: CASSLPHGGSTYNEQFF. The CDR3 bases are TGTGCCAGCAGCCTCCCACACGGAGGATCCACCTACAATGAGCAGTTCTTC. The V call is TRBV4-2, the J call TRBJ2-1, with D possibly being TRBD2 (5 bases). V dropped 4 bases and J dropped 2 bases, with 18 bases sitting between them. Germline-derived CDR1 and CDR2 are LGHNA and YNFKEQ. The CDR3 loop spans 17 amino acids.

The chain joins TRBV7-9 to TRBJ2-7; possibly TRBD2 for D (5 bases). V lost 1 base, J lost 2 bases, and 12 bases lay in between. The CDR3 is 15 residues long. Germline CDR1 is SEHNR and CDR2 is FQNEAQ (reference sequence). The DNA for the CDR3 is TGTGCCAGCAGCTTAGGGGAGACGGGGACCTACGAGCAGTACTTC. Its protein product is CASSLGETGTYEQYF. Drawing the rest from reference TRBV7-9 and TRBJ2-7, the complete variable domain is DTGVSQNPRHKITKRGQNVTFRCDPISEHNRLYWYRQTLGQGPEFLTYFQNEAQLEKSRLLSDRFSAERPKGSFSTLEIQRTEQGDSAMYLCASSLGETGTYEQYFGPGTRLTVT.

Turning to this clone: Distinct nucleotide sequences in the sample also encode this CDR3. The rearrangement joins TRBV27 to TRBJ1-2, with a possible D match to TRBD1 (5 bases). Trimming took off 0 bases at V and 4 bases at J, with 9 bases between the two ends. This CDR3 is built from 14 residues. CDR1 is MNHEY, CDR2 SMNVEV, per germline (reference sequence). CDR3 sequence: CASSLSGQGYGYTF. CDR3 nucleotide sequence: TGTGCCAGCAGTTTATCAGGTCAGGGCTATGGCTACACCTTC.

The rearrangement links TRBV6-5 to TRBJ1-1; D is unclear. Trimming pared 2 bases from V and 2 bases from J, leaving 9 bases between. The CDR3 is 14 amino acids. In germline, CDR1 is MNHEY, CDR2 SVGAGI. CDR3 sequence: CASSYGGPNTEAFF. CDR3 in DNA: TGTGCCAGCAGTTACGGAGGGCCTAACACTGAAGCTTTCTTT.

The V and J genes are TRBV2 and TRBJ2-2; D gene uncertain. Germline-derived CDR1 and CDR2 are SNHLY and FYNNEI. The CDR3 contains 14 residues. Trimming took 7 bases from V and 3 from J, leaving 12 bases between them. CDR3 nucleotide sequence: TGTGCCAGCAAGGCTAGTCGGTACACCGGGGAGCTGTTTTTT. It codes for CASKASRYTGELFF.

The chain recombines TRBV25-1 with TRBJ2-5; D remains ambiguous. From germline, CDR1 is MGHDK and CDR2 SYGVNS. There are 13 residues in the CDR3. The V end lost 1 base, the J end lost 7 bases, and 10 bases lay between the germline ends. The CDR3 is CASSELAVGTQYF. CDR3 sequence (DNA): TGTGCCAGCAGTGAATTAGCCGTAGGGACCCAGTACTTC.

Only a few counts were recorded for this clone. The chain carries TRBV29-1 and TRBJ2-7; D uncertain. V was cut by 4 bases and J by 3 bases, with 4 bases left in between. The CDR3 is made up of 10 amino acids. CDR1 SQVTM and CDR2 ANQGSEA come from the germline V gene. CDR3 sequence reads: CSVAIYEQYF. The CDR3, as DNA: TGCAGCGTTGCAATCTACGAGCAGTACTTC.

The chain carries TRBV5-1 and TRBJ2-3; D might be TRBD1 (6 bases). V was shortened by 7 bases and J by 2 bases, with 17 bases between the two germline ends. In germline, CDR1 is SGHRS, CDR2 YFSETQ. This CDR3 is 15 amino acids long. The CDR3 sequence is CASRPTQGSTDTQYF. In nucleotides, the CDR3 is TGCGCCAGCCGCCCGACACAGGGATCCACAGATACGCAGTATTTT.